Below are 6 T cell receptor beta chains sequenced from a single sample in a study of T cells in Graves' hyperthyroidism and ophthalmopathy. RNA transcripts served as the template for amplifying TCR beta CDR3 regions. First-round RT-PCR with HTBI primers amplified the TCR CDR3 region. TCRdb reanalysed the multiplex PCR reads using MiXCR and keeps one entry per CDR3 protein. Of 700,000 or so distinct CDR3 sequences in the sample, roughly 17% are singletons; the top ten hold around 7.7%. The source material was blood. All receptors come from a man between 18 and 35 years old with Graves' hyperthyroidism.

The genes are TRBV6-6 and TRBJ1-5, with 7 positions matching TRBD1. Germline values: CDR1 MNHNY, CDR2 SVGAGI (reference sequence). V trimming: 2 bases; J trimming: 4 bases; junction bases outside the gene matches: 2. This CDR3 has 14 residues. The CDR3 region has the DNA TGTGCCAGCAGTTACGTACAGGGGAATCAGCCCCAGCATTTT. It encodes CASSYVQGNQPQHF.

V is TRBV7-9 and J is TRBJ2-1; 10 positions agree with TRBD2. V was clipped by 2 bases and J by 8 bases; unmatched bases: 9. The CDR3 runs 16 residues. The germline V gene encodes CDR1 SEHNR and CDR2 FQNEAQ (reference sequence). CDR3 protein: CASSLMGLAWGDEQFF. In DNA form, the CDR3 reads TGTGCCAGCAGCTTAATGGGACTAGCGTGGGGCGATGAGCAGTTCTTC.

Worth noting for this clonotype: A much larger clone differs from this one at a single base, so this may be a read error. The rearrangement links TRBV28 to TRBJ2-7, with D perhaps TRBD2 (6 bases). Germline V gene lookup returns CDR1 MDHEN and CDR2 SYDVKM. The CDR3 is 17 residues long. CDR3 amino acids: CANSFRRGTGASYEQYF. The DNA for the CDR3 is TGTGCCAACAGTTTCCGGAGAGGGACGGGAGCCTCCTACGAGCAGTACTTC.

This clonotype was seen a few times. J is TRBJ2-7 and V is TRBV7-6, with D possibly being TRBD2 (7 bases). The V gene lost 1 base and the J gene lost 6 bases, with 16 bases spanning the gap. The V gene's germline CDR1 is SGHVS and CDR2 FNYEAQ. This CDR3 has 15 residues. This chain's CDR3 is CASSLEGGRRGEQYF. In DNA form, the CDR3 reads TGTGCCAGCAGCTTAGAGGGGGGGCGACGTGGCGAGCAGTACTTC.

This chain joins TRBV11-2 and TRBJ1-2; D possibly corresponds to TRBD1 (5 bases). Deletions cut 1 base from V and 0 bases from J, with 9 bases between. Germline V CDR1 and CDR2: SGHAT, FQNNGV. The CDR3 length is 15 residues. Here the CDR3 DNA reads TGTGCCAGCAGCTTAGGTTCGGGGGCTAACTATGGCTACACCTTC. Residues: CASSLGSGANYGYTF.

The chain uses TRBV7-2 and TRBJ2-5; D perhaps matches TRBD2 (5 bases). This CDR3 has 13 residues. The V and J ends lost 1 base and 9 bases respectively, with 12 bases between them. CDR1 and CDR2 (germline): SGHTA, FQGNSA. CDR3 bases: TGTGCCAGCAGCTTAGGGTATCGAGGGCCCCAGTACTTC. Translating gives CASSLGYRGPQYF.